This is a list of T cell receptor beta chains from one sample in a study of early stage breast cancer tumors. Libraries were prepared by immunoSEQ multiplex PCR; TCRdb keeps only in-frame clonotypes and omits some of them. Found here are around 40,000 clones, over 60% of them singletons; the top ten hold about 6.8%. Sample: blood. The receptors were gathered from a person aged 50-59 years with breast cancer. Both conserved end residues are part of each CDR3. Fields, in order: J gene, V gene, clone size, D gene, CDR3 DNA, CDR3 protein. A D gene is named only where the DNA matches it firmly. Clone size is shown for a subset of rows, as once, few, many or a class of expanded clone.

>TRBJ2-6|TRBV18|-|-
TGTGCCAGCTCACCAAATACAGTAGGGGCTGGGGCCAACGTCCTGACTTTC
CASSPNTVGAGANVLTF
>TRBJ1-5|TRBV6-6|-|-
TGTGCCAGCAGTACGGACAGCAGAAATCAGCCCCAGCATTTT
CASSTDSRNQPQHF
>TRBJ2-1|TRBV7-6|-|-
TGTGCCAGCAGCTCAGCTGCACTTGGGACTTTCAATGAGCAGTTCTTC
CASSSAALGTFNEQFF
>TRBJ1-2|TRBV7-9|-|-
TGTGCCAGCCTTGGTACGGGGTTCTATGGCTACACCTTC
CASLGTGFYGYTF
>TRBJ1-2|TRBV5-1|-|-
TGCGCCAGCAGCTTGGGTGATGCGGGGTCCGTGGACACCTTC
CASSLGDAGSVDTF
>TRBJ1-2|TRBV6-5|-|TRBD1
TGTGCCAGCAGCGACAGGACAGGGGCGGGAGGCTACACCTTC
CASSDRTGAGGYTF
>TRBJ1-2|TRBV6-1|-|TRBD1
TGTGCCAGCAGGACAGGGCGCCTCTATGGCTACACCTTC
CASRTGRLYGYTF
>TRBJ2-7|TRBV7-3|-|-
TGTGCCAGCAGCTTAACACCAGGGGAAAGGTACGAGCAGTACTTC
CASSLTPGERYEQYF
>TRBJ1-1|TRBV5-1|medium-sized|-
TGCGCCAGCAGCGGGGGAGGGGACACTGAAGCTTTCTTT
CASSGGGDTEAFF
>TRBJ1-2|TRBV28|-|-
TGTGCCAGCAGCCGGACCGGGAGGGACTATGGCTACACCTTC
CASSRTGRDYGYTF
>TRBJ1-1|TRBV27|-|-
TGTGCCAGCAGTTTATTATCTGTGAACACTGAAGCTTTCTTT
CASSLLSVNTEAFF
>TRBJ2-1|TRBV6-4|-|TRBD2
TGTGCCAGCCGGGGGTCGAGTGGCGGGAGGGCCCTAGGGAATGAGCAGTTCTTC
CASRGSSGGRALGNEQFF
>TRBJ1-4|TRBV27|-|TRBD1
TGTGCCAGCAGTTTTGTGGGACAGTCTAATGAAAAACTGTTTTTT
CASSFVGQSNEKLFF
>TRBJ1-2|TRBV4-3|few|-
TGCGCCAGCAGCCAAGATGTAGGGGTCTATGGCTACACCTTC
CASSQDVGVYGYTF
>TRBJ2-7|TRBV25-1|-|-
TGTGCCAGCAGTGGGGGCGTCCTCTCCTACGAGCAGTACTTC
CASSGGVLSYEQYF
>TRBJ2-1|TRBV18|few|TRBD2
TGTGCCAGCTCGCCGAAGACGGGAGGGCGATCCTACAATGAGCAGTTCTTC
CASSPKTGGRSYNEQFF
>TRBJ1-1|TRBV6-6|-|-
TGTGCCAGCAGTTACTCGGGGGGTACTGAAGCTTTCTTT
CASSYSGGTEAFF
>TRBJ1-2|TRBV6-5|-|TRBD1
TGTGCCAGCAGATTGACAGGGGGTAATTATGGCTACACCTTC
CASRLTGGNYGYTF
>TRBJ2-1|TRBV29-1|few|TRBD2
TGCAGCGTTGAAGACACTAGCGGGGGCCAATACAATGAGCAGTTCTTC
CSVEDTSGGQYNEQFF
>TRBJ1-5|TRBV4-1|-|-
TGCGCCAGCAGCCAAGACGAGATTGGTGGTCAGCCCCAGCATTTT
CASSQDEIGGQPQHF
>TRBJ2-2|TRBV5-1|-|TRBD2
TGCGCCAGCAGCTTGCAGCGGGAGGGCGGGGAGCTGTTTTTT
CASSLQREGGELFF
>TRBJ1-2|TRBV7-2|-|-
TGTGCCAGCAGCTTAGGGAGATCGGGGACAAGACCAAACTATGGCTACACCTTC
CASSLGRSGTRPNYGYTF